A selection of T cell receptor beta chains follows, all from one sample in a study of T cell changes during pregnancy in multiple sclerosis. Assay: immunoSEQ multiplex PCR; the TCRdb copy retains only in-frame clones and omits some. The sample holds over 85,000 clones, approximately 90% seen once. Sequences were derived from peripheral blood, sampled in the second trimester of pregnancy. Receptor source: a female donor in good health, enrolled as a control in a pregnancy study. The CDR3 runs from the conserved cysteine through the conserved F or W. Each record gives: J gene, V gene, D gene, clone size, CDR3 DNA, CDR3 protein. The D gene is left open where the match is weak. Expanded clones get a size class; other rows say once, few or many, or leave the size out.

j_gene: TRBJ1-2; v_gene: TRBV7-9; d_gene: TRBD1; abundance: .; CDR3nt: TGTGCCAGCAGCTTAGCGTGGACAGGCCTCCGAGGGGATGGCTACACCTTC; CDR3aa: CASSLAWTGLRGDGYTF
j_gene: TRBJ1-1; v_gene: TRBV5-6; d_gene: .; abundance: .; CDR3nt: TGTGCCAGCAGTTTCACACGGAACACTGAAGCTTTCTTT; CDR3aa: CASSFTRNTEAFF
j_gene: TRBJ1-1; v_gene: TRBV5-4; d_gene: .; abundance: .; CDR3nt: TGTGCCAGCAGCTTGACAGTGAACACTGAAGCTTTCTTT; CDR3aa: CASSLTVNTEAFF
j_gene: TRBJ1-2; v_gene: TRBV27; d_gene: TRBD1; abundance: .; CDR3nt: TGTGCCAGCAGGCGAGACAGGGGTAGCTATGGCTACACCTTC; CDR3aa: CASRRDRGSYGYTF
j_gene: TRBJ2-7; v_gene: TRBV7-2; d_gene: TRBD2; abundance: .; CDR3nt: TGTGCCAGCAGCTCCTTTGGCGGGGGGCCGCGGGAGCAGTACTTC; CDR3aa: CASSSFGGGPREQYF
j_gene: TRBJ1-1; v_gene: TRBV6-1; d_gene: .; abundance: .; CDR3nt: TGTGCCAGCAGTGAATACGCGGGTTCGATGAACACTGAAGCTTTCTTT; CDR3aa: CASSEYAGSMNTEAFF
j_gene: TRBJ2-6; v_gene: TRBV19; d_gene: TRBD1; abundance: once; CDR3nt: TGTGCCAGTAGTACCGGGACAGCTGGGGCCAACGTCCTGACTTTC; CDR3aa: CASSTGTAGANVLTF
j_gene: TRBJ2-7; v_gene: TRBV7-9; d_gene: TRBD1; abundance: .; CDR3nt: TGTGCCAGCAGCTTAGATGGGCAGGGGGCGCACGAGCAGTACTTC; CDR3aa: CASSLDGQGAHEQYF
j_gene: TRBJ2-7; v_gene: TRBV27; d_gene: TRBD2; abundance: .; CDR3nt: TGTGCCAGCAGACCTTGGGGGCGGGAGGGCTACGAGCAGTACTTC; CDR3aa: CASRPWGREGYEQYF
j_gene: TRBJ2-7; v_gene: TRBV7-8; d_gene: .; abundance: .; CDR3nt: TGTGCCAGCAGCTTCGGGAGCTCCTACGAGCAGTACTTC; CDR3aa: CASSFGSSYEQYF
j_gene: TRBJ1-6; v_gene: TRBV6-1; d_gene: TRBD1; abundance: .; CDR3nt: TGTGCCAGCAGTGACACCCGGGACAGGCTGAATAATTCACCCCTCCACTTT; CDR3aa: CASSDTRDRLNNSPLHF
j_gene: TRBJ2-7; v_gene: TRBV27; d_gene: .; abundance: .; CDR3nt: TGTGCCAGCAGTACATTCCTAGGGGTTGGAACCTACGAGCAGTACTTC; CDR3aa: CASSTFLGVGTYEQYF
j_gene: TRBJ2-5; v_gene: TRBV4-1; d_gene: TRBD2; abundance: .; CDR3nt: TGCGCCAGCAGCCTCGGGGGGACTAGCGGACAAGAGACCCAGTACTTC; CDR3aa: CASSLGGTSGQETQYF
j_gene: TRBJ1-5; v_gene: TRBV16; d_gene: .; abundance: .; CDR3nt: TGTGCCAGCAGCCCCGGCGCGGTCAGCAATCAGCCCCAGCATTTT; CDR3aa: CASSPGAVSNQPQHF
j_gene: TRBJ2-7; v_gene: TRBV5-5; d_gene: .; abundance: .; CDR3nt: TGTGCCAGCAGCTTGGTGGCCCCGGGACTCAATTTGGACTTC; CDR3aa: CASSLVAPGLNLDF
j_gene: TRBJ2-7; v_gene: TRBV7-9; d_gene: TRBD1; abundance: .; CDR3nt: TGTGCCAGCAGCTCCGGGACAGGTTCCTACGAGCAGTACTTC; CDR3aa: CASSSGTGSYEQYF
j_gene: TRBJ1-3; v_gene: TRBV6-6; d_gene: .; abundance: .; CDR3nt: TGTGCCAGCATCGCAGGGAGAAACACCATATATTTT; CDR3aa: CASIAGRNTIYF
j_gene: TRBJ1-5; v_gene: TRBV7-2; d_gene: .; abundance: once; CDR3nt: TGTGCCAGCAGCGAATTTGGAGGGGTTAGCAATCAGCCCCAGCATTTT; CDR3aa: CASSEFGGVSNQPQHF
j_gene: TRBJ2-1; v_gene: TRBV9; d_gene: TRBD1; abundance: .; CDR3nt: TGTGCCAGCAGCGTAGGACAGGGTGGCTACAATGAGCAGTTCTTC; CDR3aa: CASSVGQGGYNEQFF
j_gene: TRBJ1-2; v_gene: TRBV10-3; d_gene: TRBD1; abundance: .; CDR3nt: TGTGCCATCCAAGCGGACAGGGGCAACTATGGCTACACCTTC; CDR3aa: CAIQADRGNYGYTF
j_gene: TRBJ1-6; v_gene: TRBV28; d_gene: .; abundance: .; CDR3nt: TGTGCCAGCAGTTTCATCCTCGGGCAGGGTAATTCACCCCTCCACTTT; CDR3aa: CASSFILGQGNSPLHF
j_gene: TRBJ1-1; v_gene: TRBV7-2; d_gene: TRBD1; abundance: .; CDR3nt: TGTGCCAGCAGCTTTACAGGGGACACTGAAGCTTTCTTT; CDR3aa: CASSFTGDTEAFF
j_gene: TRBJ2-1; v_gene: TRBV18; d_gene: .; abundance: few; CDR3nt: TGTGCCAGCTCACCACCTACACAATACAATGAGCAGTTCTTC; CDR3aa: CASSPPTQYNEQFF
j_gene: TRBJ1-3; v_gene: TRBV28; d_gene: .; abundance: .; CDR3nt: TGTGCCAGCACCCCCGGGGGGGAGAGAAACACCATATATTTT; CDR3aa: CASTPGGERNTIYF
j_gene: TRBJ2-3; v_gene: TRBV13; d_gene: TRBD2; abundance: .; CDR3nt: TGTGCCAGCAGCTTATACGGGAGGGGATCTACCCGGGGGACGCAGTATTTT; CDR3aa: CASSLYGRGSTRGTQYF
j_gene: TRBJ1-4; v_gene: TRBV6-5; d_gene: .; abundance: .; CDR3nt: TGTGCCAGCAGTTACTCGGGGACACCCAATGAAAAACTGTTTTTT; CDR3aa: CASSYSGTPNEKLFF
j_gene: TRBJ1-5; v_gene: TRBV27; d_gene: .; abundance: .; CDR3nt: TGTGCCAGCAGTTTAAATGGGGACATGGCCCAGCATTTT; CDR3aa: CASSLNGDMAQHF
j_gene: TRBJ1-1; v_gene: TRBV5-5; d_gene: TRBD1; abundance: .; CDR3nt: TGTGCCAGCAGCTCCCGGACAGGGGCGAACACTGAAGCTTTCTTT; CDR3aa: CASSSRTGANTEAFF
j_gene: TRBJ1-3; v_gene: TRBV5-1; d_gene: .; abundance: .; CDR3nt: TGCGCCAGCAGCCGACAGTCGCCTGAAGGCACCATATATTTT; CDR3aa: CASSRQSPEGTIYF
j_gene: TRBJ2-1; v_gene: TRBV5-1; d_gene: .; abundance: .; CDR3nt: TGCGCCAGCAGTGAGGGCTCCTACAATGAGCAGTTCTTC; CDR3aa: CASSEGSYNEQFF
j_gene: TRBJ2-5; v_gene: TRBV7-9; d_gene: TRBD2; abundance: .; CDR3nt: TGTGCCAGCAGCCTCGGACTAGCGGCGTACCAAGAGACCCAGTACTTC; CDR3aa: CASSLGLAAYQETQYF
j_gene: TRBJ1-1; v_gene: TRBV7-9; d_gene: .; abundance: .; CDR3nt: TGTGCCAGCAGCCTAGCACAGGGCGGTACTGAAGCTTTCTTT; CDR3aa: CASSLAQGGTEAFF
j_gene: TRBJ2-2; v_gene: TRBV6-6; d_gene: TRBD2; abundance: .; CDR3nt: TGTGCCAGCAGTTACTCGCTAGCGGCGAACACCGGGGAGCTGTTTTTT; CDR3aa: CASSYSLAANTGELFF
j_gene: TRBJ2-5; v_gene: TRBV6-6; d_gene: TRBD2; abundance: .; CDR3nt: TGTGCCAGCAGTTCCCGGACTAGCGGGGGGCCGGAGACCCAGTACTTC; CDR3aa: CASSSRTSGGPETQYF
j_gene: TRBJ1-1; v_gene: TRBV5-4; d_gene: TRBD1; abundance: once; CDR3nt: TGTGCCAGCAGCTGGGACAGGGCAAACACTGAAGCTTTCTTT; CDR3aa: CASSWDRANTEAFF
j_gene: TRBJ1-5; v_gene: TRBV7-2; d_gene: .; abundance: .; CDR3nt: TGTGCCAGCAGCTGGGGGGTAGGGTATAGCAATCAGCCCCAGCATTTT; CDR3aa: CASSWGVGYSNQPQHF
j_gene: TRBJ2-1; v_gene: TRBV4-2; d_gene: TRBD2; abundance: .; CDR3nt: TGTGCCAGCAGCCAAGATACACTAGCGGGGAGCTCCTACAATGAGCAGTTCTTC; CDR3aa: CASSQDTLAGSSYNEQFF
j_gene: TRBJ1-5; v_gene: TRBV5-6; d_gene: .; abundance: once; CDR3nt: TGTGCCAGCAGCCTCCTGGGGCCTACTAATCAGCCCCAGCATTTT; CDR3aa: CASSLLGPTNQPQHF
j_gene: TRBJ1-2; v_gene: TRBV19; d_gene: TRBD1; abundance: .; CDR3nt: TGTGCCAGTAGTATCCTACCGGGACAGGAGTACTATGGCTACACCTTC; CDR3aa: CASSILPGQEYYGYTF
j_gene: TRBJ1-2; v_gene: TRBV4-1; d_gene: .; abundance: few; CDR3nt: TGCGCCAGCAGCCTCGAAAGTCTAGCGGATGGCTACACCTTC; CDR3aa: CASSLESLADGYTF
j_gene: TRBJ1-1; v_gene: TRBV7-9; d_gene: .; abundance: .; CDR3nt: TGTGCCAGCACCCAGCGGGGACAAGGGAACACTGAAGCTTTCTTT; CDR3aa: CASTQRGQGNTEAFF